The rows below give T cell receptor beta chains drawn from one sample of a study of blood T cell repertoires in COVID-19. Here immunoSEQ multiplex PCR was the method, and the copy in TCRdb shows in-frame clones only, minus some. The repertoire holds about 170,000 clones, with 80% to 85% as singletons. The sample consisted of peripheral blood. These receptors all come from a man aged 65 to 79 with active or convalescent COVID-19. CDR3s include the opening cysteine and the closing phenylalanine or tryptophan. The D gene is left open where the match is weak. A row's size may be missing; if present it is once, few, many or a size class.

-,TRBJ2-2,-,16,TRBV7-2,TGTGCCAGCAGCTTATCAGGGGCCATGAACACCGGGGAGCTGTTTTTT,CASSLSGAMNTGELFF
TRBD1,TRBJ2-7,-,16,TRBV5-1,TGCGCCAGCAGCTTGAGACCCGGGACAGAAATCTCCGAGCAGTACTTC,CASSLRPGTEISEQYF
TRBD2,TRBJ2-1,-,18,TRBV7-9,TGTGCCAGCAGCTTAGCGCGGGGACTAGCGGGATCCTACAATGAGCAGTTCTTC,CASSLARGLAGSYNEQFF
-,TRBJ1-3,-,13,TRBV9,TGTGCCAGCAGCGTAAGCGGAGGAAACACCATATATTTT,CASSVSGGNTIYF
-,TRBJ1-5,-,13,TRBV12-3/TRBV12-4,TGTGCCAGCAGTTTAACCAGGGATCAGCCCCAGCATTTT,CASSLTRDQPQHF
-,TRBJ1-3,-,20,TRBV4-3,TGCGCCAGCAGCCAAGATATTCCAGGGGCCGAAATAGGATCTGGAAACACCATATATTTT,CASSQDIPGAEIGSGNTIYF
TRBD1,TRBJ1-3,-,17,TRBV7-2,TGTGCCAGCAGCCCAGTAGGGACAGCGAGCTCTGGAAACACCATATATTTT,CASSPVGTASSGNTIYF
TRBD2,TRBJ2-1,-,15,TRBV9,TGTGCCAGCAGCGTTAGCGGGGTGATCTACAATGAGCAGTTCTTC,CASSVSGVIYNEQFF
-,TRBJ1-6,many,14,TRBV19,TGTGCCAGTAGCACAGGTTTGAGTAATTCACCCCTCCACTTT,CASSTGLSNSPLHF
-,TRBJ1-2,-,13,TRBV19,TGTGCCAGTAGCTTACAGGCCGACTATGGCTACACCTTC,CASSLQADYGYTF
TRBD2,TRBJ2-2,-,15,TRBV3-1/TRBV3-2,TGTGCCAGCAGCCGAGCGGGAGTAATCACCGGGGAGCTGTTTTTT,CASSRAGVITGELFF
-,TRBJ2-1,-,14,TRBV7-2,TGTGCCAGCAGCTTAGATCCAGGGCGGAATGAGCAGTTCTTC,CASSLDPGRNEQFF
-,TRBJ2-2,-,14,TRBV7-9,TGTGCCAGCAGCTTATCCGGTCGCCCCGGGGAGCTGTTTTTT,CASSLSGRPGELFF
-,TRBJ2-1,-,13,TRBV19,TGTGCCAGTAGTATTACAGGGTACAATGAGCAGTTCTTC,CASSITGYNEQFF
TRBD1,TRBJ1-6,-,17,TRBV7-8,TGTGCCAGCAGCTTAGTAACAGGACAGGGGTTGAATTCACCCCTCCACTTT,CASSLVTGQGLNSPLHF
-,TRBJ2-2,-,16,TRBV7-8,TGTGCCAGCAGCTTCGTCAGGGGGGTGAACACCGGGGAGCTGTTTTTT,CASSFVRGVNTGELFF
TRBD1,TRBJ1-4,-,14,TRBV2,TGTGCCAGCATTCGACAGGGCCGTGGTGAAAAACTGTTTTTT,CASIRQGRGEKLFF
-,TRBJ2-1,-,11,TRBV11-2,TGTGCCAGCAGCACCACTAGTTTACAGTTCTTC,CASSTTSLQFF
-,TRBJ1-1,-,12,TRBV18,TGTGCCAGCTCAACGAGAGGCACTGAAGCTTTCTTT,CASSTRGTEAFF
-,TRBJ2-7,-,14,TRBV28,TGTGCCAGCAGTTTACAGCGGTCGACCTACGAGCAGTACTTC,CASSLQRSTYEQYF
TRBD2,TRBJ2-5,-,15,TRBV27,TGTGCCAGCAGGCGACGCGGGAGAGCTCAAGAGACCCAGTACTTC,CASRRRGRAQETQYF
-,TRBJ1-2,-,15,TRBV4-3,TGCGCCAGCAGCCAAGGGTTTACGCAGGGAATGAGCTACACCTTC,CASSQGFTQGMSYTF
TRBD1,TRBJ1-1,-,14,TRBV18,TGTGCCAGCTCACGAGACAGGGCGAACACTGAAGCTTTCTTT,CASSRDRANTEAFF
TRBD1,TRBJ1-5,-,17,TRBV19,TGTGCCAGTAGTATTGCCGGGACAGTTTATAGCAATCAGCCCCAGCATTTT,CASSIAGTVYSNQPQHF
TRBD1,TRBJ2-7,-,15,TRBV2,TGTGCCAGCAGTCCCCCAGGACAGGGTGCCTACGAGCAGTACTTC,CASSPPGQGAYEQYF
-,TRBJ1-1,-,15,TRBV10-3,TGTGCCATCAGCCCCACAAAGGACAGTCTCACTGAAGCTTTCTTT,CAISPTKDSLTEAFF
-,TRBJ2-6,-,16,TRBV7-9,TGTGCCAGCGGATTCGACAGGGCGGGGGGGGCCAACGTCCTGACTTTC,CASGFDRAGGANVLTF
-,TRBJ2-7,-,15,TRBV7-8,TGTGCCAGCAGCCTCACCGACAGCCCCTCCGTCGAGCAGTACTTC,CASSLTDSPSVEQYF
-,TRBJ1-4,-,13,TRBV28,TGTGCCAGCAGGAGGGGGGGTAATGAAAAACTGTTTTTT,CASRRGGNEKLFF
-,TRBJ1-5,few,17,TRBV2,TGTGCCAGCAGTAAAGGGGGGCTTGAGAGGTTTAATCAGCCCCAGCATTTT,CASSKGGLERFNQPQHF
-,TRBJ2-3,-,16,TRBV18,TGTGCCAGCTCCCCACTTGGGGCGGGAAGGGCAGATACGCAGTATTTT,CASSPLGAGRADTQYF
-,TRBJ2-1,few,16,TRBV5-1,TGCGCCAGCAGCTTGGGAGGAGTGTACTCCTACAATGAGCAGTTCTTC,CASSLGGVYSYNEQFF
TRBD1,TRBJ1-3,-,18,TRBV6-2/TRBV6-3,TGTGCCAGCAGTGCCCACGGACAGGCCGGGGGATCTGGAAACACCATATATTTT,CASSAHGQAGGSGNTIYF
TRBD1,TRBJ1-2,-,14,TRBV28,TGTGCCAGCAGTCGACAGGGCCAGAACTATGGCTACACCTTC,CASSRQGQNYGYTF
TRBD1,TRBJ1-1,-,14,TRBV5-1,TGCGCCAGCAGCACACAGGGGGTTGACACTGAAGCTTTCTTT,CASSTQGVDTEAFF